Sequencing of this T cell receptor (beta chain) was carried out in a study of identifying expanded T cells in peripheral blood (dated by TCRdb to about 2019). Context from the whole study: Technical replicates were generated by sequencing separate aliquots of the same genomic DNA pool, with four replicates compared pairwise.

The immunoSEQ Assay, which uses bias-controlled multiplex PCR amplification of genomic DNA, was used to profile TCRbeta CDR3 regions. From the authors' description of their analysis: To quantify the absolute abundance of each unique TCRbeta CDR3 region, the sequences were collapsed and filtered. Differential abundance was tested with a binomial (Fisher-equivalent) model and with a beta-binomial model adding time-dependent variance fitted from healthy donors. Any clone with fewer than 5 combined templates was excluded, and a clone was called differentially abundant if its Benjamini-Hochberg FDR was below 0.01. In the beta-binomial model, variance was expressed as a function of the total template count across the two samples, in the form v = (b*log(k)+a)^2. TCRdb took over this immuneACCESS table, retaining in-frame rearrangements with V and J assigned. Such tables are incomplete; in checked studies, under half of the missing clones stem from an unresolved V gene, and the remainder is unexplained. V and J calls plus clone size are reproduced from that table; the DNA served to infer D and trimming. The sample contains some 81,000 clones, 70% to 90% of them found a single time. The ten biggest clones cover around 18% of the sample.

During the collection period, no infections or other immune events were recorded for the healthy donors. To calibrate time-dependent variance in a beta-binomial model of T-cell clone differential abundance, blood repertoires from healthy donors were used as a training cohort. The training cohort was composed of some ten healthy donors, 3 female and 7 male. The donors were between roughly 29 and 64 years old, with an average age of around 42 years. Whole blood was collected from each healthy donor at three time points spaced approximately 2 weeks apart and obtained from a commercial supplier. For immunosequencing, genomic DNA was extracted from unsorted whole blood. What the study reported, not specific to this receptor: Across all healthy-donor time intervals, the beta-binomial model significantly lowered both the number of clones called differentially abundant and the false-positive rate. Across all healthy donors, variance in clone template counts between approximately two-week samples was found to increase significantly with total template count. Between technical replicates the binomial model flagged 0.9 to 1.5 differentially abundant clones, whereas over roughly 2 weeks the binomial model flagged about 16.4 and over about four weeks 19 to 20. The authors expected that biological variance in healthy repertoires might rise further over much longer intervals, such as months to years.

This clone has just a few counts. Its antigen target is currently unknown. There are no base qualities to consult, and no much larger clone falls within one base. The trim is 0 bases for V and 1 base for J, with a gap of 9 bases between the germline ends. Reading the germline V gene gives CDR1 LGHNA and CDR2 YSLEER. The CDR3 contains 16 residues, cysteine and phenylalanine counted. Only the CDR3 region is kept as DNA, spanning 48 bases read in frame from base 1. The source of this sequence is a person between 18 and 69 years old in good health. The sequenced material came from blood. The chain uses TRBV4-3 and TRBJ2-2; 6 matching bases give a weak D call of TRBD1. The DNA sequence is TGCGCCAGCAGCCAAGATGGGGGACAGAACACCGGGGAGCTGTTTTTT. This yields the protein CASSQDGGQNTGELFF.